The next 22 T cell receptor beta chains were all read from a single sample in a study of shared clonotypes between healthy human individuals. Generated by immunoSEQ multiplex PCR, the TCRdb table keeps only in-frame clones and is missing some. The sample records over 850,000 clones, about four fifths being singletons. What was sequenced was memory CD4+ T cells from PBMCs. Described subset: CD45RA-negative fraction. All receptors derive from a man between 18 and 35 years old in good health. Some clones in this sample may be carry-over from other donors' samples.

The J gene is TRBJ1-2, the V gene TRBV25-1; 8 bases are shared with TRBD1. This CDR3 has 13 residues. CDR1 and CDR2 from the germline V gene are MGHDK and SYGVNS. The J segment lost 7 bases and the V segment lost 5 bases, leaving 6 bases of the junction unmatched. CDR3 loop: CASSLTGGGGYTF. The DNA for the CDR3 is TGTGCCAGCAGTCTCACAGGGGGTGGTGGCTACACCTTC.

The chain links TRBV15 to TRBJ1-1; possibly TRBD1 for D (5 bases). CDR3 size: 14 residues. CDR1 and CDR2 from the germline V gene are LNHNV and YYDKDF (reference sequence). V was shortened by 0 bases and J by 6 bases, with 11 bases between the two germline ends. CDR3 sequence (DNA): TGTGCCACCAGCAGAGAGGGGGGTAAGGCTGAAGCTTTCTTT. Its translation is CATSREGGKAEAFF. The full variable domain, completed using reference TRBV15 and TRBJ1-1, is DAMVIQNPRYQVTQFGKPVTLSCSQTLNHNVMYWYQQKSSQAPKLLFHYYDKDFNNEADTPDNFQSRRPNTSFCFLDIRSPGLGDTAMYLCATSREGGKAEAFFGQGTRLTVV.

CDR3 in DNA: TGTGCCAGCAGTCCCCGCGGAGAGCTAGCGGCTAAAGATACGCAGTATTTT. Its protein is CASSPRGELAAKDTQYF. The rearrangement links TRBV7-8 to TRBJ2-3; 7 bases map to TRBD2. This CDR3 comprises 17 residues. Germline CDR1 SGHVS, CDR2 FQNEAQ. V lost 6 bases and J lost 5; bases outside the gene matches: 17.

This clone is a singleton in its sample. This sample also contains other DNA sequences that code for the same CDR3. The J gene is TRBJ2-5, the V gene TRBV5-1; 10 bases are a match to TRBD1. Germline loops: CDR1 SGHRS, CDR2 YFSETQ. V gave up 4 bases and J gave up 3 bases; unmatched junction bases: 3. This CDR3 is built from 14 residues. The CDR3 nucleotides are TGCGCCAGCAGCCCAGGGACAGGGGAAGAGACCCAGTACTTC. It yields the protein CASSPGTGEETQYF.

The gene calls are TRBV28 and TRBJ1-4; no clear D. CDR3 length equals 13 residues. V lost 6 bases and J 3 bases, leaving 8 bases between the germline ends. Germline V CDR1 and CDR2: MDHEN, SYDVKM. CDR3 bases: TGTGCCAGCAGCACCGGACCTAATGAAAAACTGTTTTTT. It encodes CASSTGPNEKLFF.

This clone appeared once. This chain links TRBV14 with TRBJ2-4, with D unclear. V gave up 0 bases and J gave up 8 bases, with 5 bases separating them. Germline V gives CDR1 SGHDN, CDR2 FVKESK. The CDR3 covers 12 residues. CDR3 region: CASSQDFDIQYF. The CDR3 bases are TGTGCCAGCAGCCAAGATTTCGACATTCAGTACTTC.

With respect to this clone: This may come from a read error, since a much larger clone is one base off. The chain employs TRBV6-1 and TRBJ1-5, with 8 bases lining up with TRBD1. The J call may be in error: the DNA end matches TRBJ2-3 better. The length of the CDR3 is 15 residues. CDR1 and CDR2 from the germline V gene are MNHNS and SASEGT. Written as DNA, the CDR3 is TGTGCCAGCATAAGCCCAGGGGGCTCCAATCAGCCCCAGTATTTT. Its protein product is CASISPGGSNQPQYF.

This clone occurred a few times. A much larger clone sits a single nucleotide away, making a read error possible. The genes are TRBV9 and TRBJ1-1; D gene ambiguous. Germline V CDR1 and CDR2: SGDLS, YYNGEE. V was shortened by 3 bases and J by 2 bases, with 5 bases between the two germline ends. CDR3 size: 12 residues. CDR3 in DNA: TGTGCCAGCAGCGCCTACAACACTGAAGCTTTCTTT. It yields the protein CASSAYNTEAFF.

V gene TRBV9 combines with J gene TRBJ2-3; tentative D call: TRBD2 (6 bases). The CDR3 is made up of 15 amino acids. V was cut by 0 bases and J by 6 bases, with 14 bases left in between. CDR1 and CDR2 from the germline V gene are SGDLS and YYNGEE. The CDR3 spells CASSVAEGLPDTQYF. As DNA, the CDR3 is TGTGCCAGCAGCGTAGCAGAGGGACTTCCCGATACGCAGTATTTT.

This chain connects TRBV7-9 to TRBJ2-7; 9 bases are shared with TRBD1. Germline-derived CDR1 and CDR2 are SEHNR and FQNEAQ (reference sequence). The CDR3 is 16 residues long. Losses at the gene ends were 5 bases for V and 4 bases for J; bases not matched to a gene: 12. Written as DNA, the CDR3 is TGTGCCAGCAGCCTACAGGGGGCGAACCCCCCTTACGAGCAGTACTTC. Its translation is CASSLQGANPPYEQYF.

The V call is TRBV5-1, the J call TRBJ1-2; TRBD1 might be the D (6 bases). Germline-derived CDR1 and CDR2 are SGHRS and YFSETQ. This CDR3 region has 14 residues. The ends were cut back, 3 bases at V and 3 bases at J, with 12 bases in the middle. The DNA of the CDR3 is TGCGCCAGCAGCTCTCTGACAGGATACTATGGCTACACCTTC. Its protein product is CASSSLTGYYGYTF.

This rearrangement joins TRBV27 to TRBJ2-5, with D unclear. This CDR3 region has 13 residues. V was cut by 5 bases and J by 3 bases, with 10 bases left in between. The germline V gene encodes CDR1 MNHEY and CDR2 SMNVEV (reference sequence). The CDR3: CASSLGREETQYF. The CDR3 DNA follows: TGTGCCAGCAGTCTTGGACGGGAAGAGACCCAGTACTTC.

V and J are TRBV11-2 and TRBJ1-4; D possibly corresponds to TRBD1 (5 bases). From germline, CDR1 is SGHAT and CDR2 FQNNGV. V was shortened by 4 bases and J by 10 bases, with 13 bases between the two germline ends. The CDR3 is made up of 13 amino acids. The CDR3: CASSSDPQGKLFF. Here the CDR3 DNA reads TGTGCCAGCAGCTCAGACCCCCAGGGAAAACTGTTTTTT.

Worth noting for this clone: Since a much larger clone is just one base distant, this may be a read error. CDR3 in amino acids: CASSYLGGHTF. In DNA, the CDR3 is TGTGCCAGCAGTTACCTCGGAGGCCACACCTTC. J is TRBJ1-2 and V is TRBV6-6; D uncertain. V lost 2 bases, J lost 12 bases, and 10 bases lay in between. Germline V gives CDR1 MNHNY, CDR2 SVGAGI (reference sequence). The CDR3 has 11 residues.

The rearrangement uses TRBV5-1 and TRBJ2-5; D remains unclear. This CDR3 has 13 residues. In germline, CDR1 is SGHRS, CDR2 YFSETQ. The V gene lost 2 bases and the J gene lost 3 bases, with 8 bases spanning the gap. The CDR3 loop reads CASSFDLKETQYF. Here the CDR3 DNA reads TGCGCCAGCAGCTTTGACTTAAAAGAGACCCAGTACTTC.

The chain uses TRBV4-2 and TRBJ2-1; 12 bases match TRBD2. J was trimmed by 0 bases and V by 1 base; bases with no gene match: 7. The CDR3 extends over 19 amino acids. Germline V CDR1 and CDR2: LGHNA, YNFKEQ. For the CDR3, the DNA is TGTGCCAGCAGCCAAGCACTAGCGGGAGGCCAGAGCTCCTACAATGAGCAGTTCTTC. Residues: CASSQALAGGQSSYNEQFF.

The J gene is TRBJ2-7, the V gene TRBV19, with TRBD2 matching 13 bases. Germline loops: CDR1 LNHDA, CDR2 SQIVND (reference sequence). Trimming at V came to 6 bases and at J to 4 bases, leaving 3 bases not matched to a gene. The CDR3 spans 14 residues. This chain's CDR3 is CASRPTSGRYEQYF. CDR3 sequence (DNA): TGTGCCAGTAGGCCGACTAGCGGGAGGTACGAGCAGTACTTC.

The V gene is TRBV4-1, the J gene TRBJ2-3; 8 positions agree with TRBD2. J lost 0 bases, V lost 1 base, and 9 bases had no gene match. This CDR3 has 18 amino acids. Germline assignment: CDR1 MGHRA and CDR2 YSYEKL. CDR3 sequence: CASSQVRGSGASTDTQYF. CDR3 DNA: TGCGCCAGCAGCCAAGTTCGAGGTAGCGGGGCTAGCACAGATACGCAGTATTTT.

V is TRBV2 and J is TRBJ2-1; D may be TRBD2 (6 bases). This CDR3 has 15 amino acids. CDR1 and CDR2 (germline): SNHLY, FYNNEI. V was shortened by 5 bases and J by 6 bases, with 17 bases between the two germline ends. Here the CDR3 DNA reads TGTGCCAGCAGTACCACTAGCCGGAGGGCCAATGAGCAGTTCTTC. The encoded protein is CASSTTSRRANEQFF.

This chain joins TRBV6-6 and TRBJ2-7; 7 bases line up with TRBD1. The CDR3 length is 13 residues. Germline CDR1 reads MNHNY; CDR2 reads SVGAGI (reference sequence). Trimming cost V 6 bases and J 3 bases; bases outside gene matches: 5. In DNA, the CDR3 is TGTGCCAGCAGAAGTGGACAGGACTACGAGCAGTACTTC. Translating gives CASRSGQDYEQYF.

Of note for this clone: This could be a read error, since a much larger clone is one nucleotide away. The chain couples TRBV10-3 to TRBJ2-1; 7 nucleotides match TRBD1. Germline V CDR1 and CDR2: ENHRY, SYGVKD. The CDR3 is made up of 15 amino acids. This CDR3 reads CAICEGAASYNKQFF. CDR3 nucleotides: TGTGCCATCTGTGAGGGGGCGGCCTCCTACAATAAGCAGTTCTTC.

In this sample, this clone turned up a few times. This chain connects TRBV19 to TRBJ2-5; D is possibly TRBD1 (6 bases). This CDR3 spans 15 amino acids. Germline V gives CDR1 LNHDA, CDR2 SQIVND (reference sequence). V was cut by 4 bases and J by 4 bases, with 16 bases left in between. The CDR3 DNA is TGTGCCAGTAGTAGGTTGGCAGGGGCGGGAGAGACCCAGTACTTC. Its protein is CASSRLAGAGETQYF.